These 10 T cell receptor beta chains came from one sample sequenced in a study of OX40 agonist ivuxolimab in advanced cancers. Repertoires were generated with immunoSEQ multiplex PCR, while TCRdb's copy carries only in-frame clones and drops some. In the table there are about 130,000 clones, just under 95% of which are singletons. Material: CD4+ or CD8+ T cells sorted from blood, obtained in a trial of the OX40 agonist ivuxolimab. The source of these receptors is an adult with an advanced solid tumor such as melanoma, head and neck, liver or kidney cancer.

The chain employs TRBV25-1 and TRBJ1-6; 9 bases are a match to TRBD1. This CDR3 comprises 13 residues. V trimming: 7 bases; J trimming: 7 bases; junction bases outside the gene matches: 2. The germline CDR1 and CDR2 sequences are MGHDK and SYGVNS. The CDR3 sequence is CASTGQGNSPLHF. CDR3 DNA sequence: TGTGCCAGCACCGGACAGGGGAATTCACCCCTCCACTTT.

The rearrangement joins TRBV5-8 to TRBJ2-1; tentative D call: TRBD2 (6 bases). Per germline, CDR1 SGHTS and CDR2 YDEGEE. This CDR3 contains 15 residues. V lost 0 bases and J lost 0, with 7 bases in between. The CDR3 sequence: CASSLGTISYNEQFF. The CDR3 DNA reads as TGTGCCAGCAGCTTGGGGACTATCTCCTACAATGAGCAGTTCTTC.

In nucleotides, the CDR3 is TGCGCCAGCAGCGTCCTTCGACTAGCGTCATACAATGAGCAGTTCTTC. Its translation: CASSVLRLASYNEQFF. The chain recombines TRBV4-3 with TRBJ2-1; 8 bases match TRBD2. This CDR3 is built from 16 residues. V was clipped by 5 bases and J by 4 bases; unmatched bases: 10. The germline V gene has CDR1 LGHNA and CDR2 YSLEER.

This chain's CDR3 is CASSLGGVGTEAFF. The CDR3 nucleotides are TGTGCCAGCAGCTTAGGGGGCGTGGGCACTGAAGCTTTCTTT. V and J are TRBV7-9 and TRBJ1-1, with a possible D match to TRBD1 (5 bases). This CDR3 is built from 14 residues. The V gene's germline CDR1 is SEHNR and CDR2 FQNEAQ (reference sequence). V lost 1 base to trimming and J lost 4 bases, with 10 bases between them.

This chain connects TRBV6-6 to TRBJ1-3; D is perhaps TRBD1 (5 bases). This CDR3 has 11 amino acids. Looked up from germline, CDR1 is MNHNY and CDR2 is SVGAGI (reference sequence). V was cut by 2 bases and J by 14 bases, with 10 bases left in between. The CDR3 spells CASSYQGTVYF. CDR3 DNA: TGTGCCAGCAGTTACCAGGGTACAGTATATTTT.

V and J are TRBV15 and TRBJ2-3, with 15 bases matching TRBD2. This CDR3 is built from 16 residues. The V and J ends lost 5 bases and 4 bases, in that order; junction bases with no gene match: 4. CDR1 is LNHNV and CDR2 is YYDKDF in the germline V gene (reference sequence). CDR3 amino acids: CATSEGLAGGPDTQYF. The CDR3 coding sequence is TGTGCCACCAGCGAGGGACTAGCGGGAGGTCCAGATACGCAGTATTTT.

The chain recombines TRBV6-5 with TRBJ1-3; TRBD1 matches 8 bases. The germline V gene encodes CDR1 MNHEY and CDR2 SVGAGI. V dropped 6 bases and J dropped 0; count of bases not matched to a gene: 1. The CDR3 has 14 residues. The CDR3 here is CASRTGGSGNTIYF. DNA for the CDR3: TGTGCCAGCAGAACAGGGGGCTCTGGAAACACCATATATTTT.

The gene calls are TRBV5-1 and TRBJ1-4, with 8 bases lining up with TRBD1. V lost 3 bases, J lost 8 bases, and 9 bases stayed unmatched. The CDR3 runs to 15 residues. Looked up from germline, CDR1 is SGHRS and CDR2 is YFSETQ. CDR3 in DNA: TGCGCCAGCAGCTCCGCAGGGGGCGCGGAGGAAAAACTGTTTTTT. Protein product: CASSSAGGAEEKLFF.

V is TRBV6-1 and J is TRBJ2-5, with D perhaps being TRBD1 or TRBD2 (5 bases each). This CDR3 is built from 13 residues. Germline V gene lookup returns CDR1 MNHNS and CDR2 SASEGT. The ends were cut back, 6 bases at V and 1 base at J, with 9 bases in the middle. In nucleotides, the CDR3 is TGTGCCAGCAGCTCCGGGGCCCAAGAGACCCAGTACTTC. This translates into CASSSGAQETQYF.

V and J are TRBV12-2 and TRBJ2-2. TRBV12-2 is labeled a pseudogene. This CDR3 has 17 amino acids. The CDR3 here is CASRRRERGRETGELFF. The DNA for the CDR3 is TGTGCAAGTCGCCGTAGGGAGAGGGGCCGGGAAACCGGGGAGCTGTTTTTT.